This T cell receptor (beta chain) was sequenced in a study of blood T cell repertoires in COVID-19. In the study overall: There were acute and convalescent COVID-19 samples, and they came from the United States, Italy and Spain. From T cells, B-cell-depleted T cells, or PBMCs came the material, which was cDNA or gDNA.

As for this clone: Other DNA sequences in this specimen translate into the identical CDR3.

As processed by the authors: Counts of nucleated cells, estimated from reference gene primer amplification, were obtained. Libraries were prepared by immunoSEQ multiplex PCR; TCRdb keeps only in-frame clonotypes and omits some of them. V and J calls plus clone size are reproduced from that table; the DNA served to infer D and trimming. The table records more than 300,000 clones, roughly 90% of them present only once. The V and J ends lost 5 bases and 5 bases respectively, with 13 bases between them. This CDR3 has 13 amino acids. Germline values: CDR1 MNHEY, CDR2 SMNVEV (reference sequence). The receptor was isolated from a man between 18 and 29 years old who had recovered from COVID-19. This sequence joins TRBV27 and TRBJ2-7, with TRBD1 as a possible D gene (6 bases). Sequenced input: peripheral blood. The CDR3 region is CASSLSRGDEQYF. The CDR3 nucleotides read TGTGCCAGCAGTCTCTCCAGGGGTGACGAGCAGTACTTC.